This entry describes one TCR beta chain. Its antigen is not identified. CDR1 is MDHEN and CDR2 is SYDVKM in the germline V gene. CDR3 length: 15 amino acids. V trimming: 5 bases; J trimming: 0 bases; junction bases outside the gene matches: 4. These data are taken from a study of cytomegalovirus exposure and HLA in healthy donors. Turning to the study itself: An earlier analysis identified 120 million or so unique TCR beta sequences in about 200 million T cells.

Overall study findings and caveats: The study listed under 200 cytomegalovirus-associated TCR beta chains. Presence/absence comparisons presumed near-even sequencing depth among donors.

This PCR relied on a set of 60 Vbeta primers and 13 Jbeta primers. Under the authors' procedure: An analysis performed later counted about 80 million unique TCR beta chains (around 10 million of them shared). Only in-frame clones appear in the TCRdb table, and some are missing; sequencing was by immunoSEQ multiplex PCR. From that table come the V and J calls and clone size; the DNA was used to work out D and trimming. The sample contains roughly 80,000 clones, under 80% of which appear only once. The specimen was PBMCs. The clonotype comes from a man in his fifties or sixties in good health and CMV-seropositive. The chain employs TRBV28 and TRBJ1-3, with TRBD1 matching over 7 bases. The CDR3 spells CASSPRQGSGNTIYF. CDR3 nucleotide sequence: TGTGCCAGCAGTCCCCGACAGGGCTCTGGAAACACCATATATTTT.